Below, 9 T cell receptor beta chains from the same sample are listed, as sequenced in a study of CD8+ T cells in alopecia areata. The treatment was: oral pan-JAK inhibitor, 5-10 mg twice daily. Extracted from the samples, RNA was reverse transcribed into cDNA to serve as the sequencing template. Profiled with immunoSEQ multiplex PCR; TCRdb holds only in-frame clones, not every one. Of around 190,000 clones in the sample, about 65% were seen once. The source material was CD4+ T cells sorted from blood, sampled around week 50, from a patient treated with tofacitinib. The receptors were gathered from a human donor with alopecia areata.

There are a few counts of this clone. Other DNA sequences in this sample translate to the same CDR3. The chain employs TRBV10-3 and TRBJ1-5, with a possible D match to TRBD1 (6 bases). Germline CDR1 and CDR2: ENHRY and SYGVKD. Trimming removed 3 bases from V and 4 bases from J, with 10 bases in between. This CDR3 is built from 14 residues. The CDR3 DNA follows: TGTGCCATCAGTGAACAGGGTTCGAATCAGCCCCAGCATTTT. Encoded protein: CAISEQGSNQPQHF.

This clone was detected only a few times. The chain couples TRBV29-1 to TRBJ2-6; unclear D gene. Per germline, CDR1 SQVTM and CDR2 ANQGSEA. The V end was cut by 3 bases, the J end by 2 bases, with 5 bases between. CDR3 size: 13 residues. CDR3 sequence reads: CSVDEAGANVLTF. CDR3 in DNA: TGCAGCGTTGATGAGGCTGGGGCCAACGTCCTGACTTTC. Filled out from reference TRBV29-1 and TRBJ2-6, the complete variable domain reads SAVISQKPSRDICQRGTSLTIQCQVDSQVTMMFWYRQQPGQSLTLIATANQGSEATYESGFVIDKFPISRPNLTFSTLTVSNMSPEDSSIYLCSVDEAGANVLTFGAGSRLTVL.

The rearrangement uses TRBV18 and TRBJ2-5; 7 nucleotides agree with TRBD1. Trimming cost V 3 bases and J 1 base; bases outside gene matches: 8. The CDR3 consists of 16 residues. Germline CDR1 and CDR2: KGHSH and LQKENI. The CDR3 region is CASSPPRGTSQETQYF. The DNA of the CDR3 is TGTGCCAGCTCACCGCCCAGGGGGACGAGCCAAGAGACCCAGTACTTC.

The chain has TRBV30 and TRBJ1-2; D is ambiguous. Germline CDR1 GTSNPN, CDR2 SVGIG (reference sequence). The V end lost 1 base, the J end lost 0 bases, and 6 bases lay between the germline ends. The CDR3 runs 13 residues. The CDR3 DNA reads as TGTGCCTGGAGTGGTAGAGCTAACTATGGCTACACCTTC. It translates to CAWSGRANYGYTF.

This chain joins TRBV6-6 and TRBJ2-2, with a possible D match to TRBD1 (6 bases). The germline CDR1 and CDR2 sequences are MNHNY and SVGAGI (reference sequence). V lost 5 bases to trimming and J lost 8 bases, with 18 bases between them. This CDR3 is built from 15 residues. CDR3 DNA: TGTGCCAGCAGTCCCTCTCCTGGGACACCGGGGGAGCTGTTTTTT. It is translated as CASSPSPGTPGELFF.

The rearrangement uses TRBV4-3 and TRBJ1-1; possible D gene TRBD1, 5 bases. This CDR3 is built from 13 residues. Germline CDR1 reads LGHNA; CDR2 reads YSLEER. Trimming stripped 0 bases from V and 7 bases from J, with 9 bases between. The CDR3 spells CASSQDGTVEAFF. CDR3 DNA: TGCGCCAGCAGCCAAGATGGGACGGTTGAAGCTTTCTTT.

This rearrangement joins TRBV12-5 to TRBJ1-5, with TRBD1 as a possible D gene (5 bases). Trimming shortened V by 2 bases and J by 5 bases, and 7 bases separated the two germline ends. CDR3 length: 13 residues. The germline V gene has CDR1 LGHNT and CDR2 FRNRAP. CDR3 loop: CASGLSRDQPQHF. The CDR3 DNA is TGTGCTAGTGGTTTGTCCAGGGATCAGCCCCAGCATTTT.

The gene calls are TRBV7-7 and TRBJ1-1; D is unresolved. Germline V gives CDR1 SSHAT, CDR2 FNYEAQ (reference sequence). V lost 5 bases and J lost 3, with 10 bases in between. This CDR3 contains 13 residues. The CDR3 nucleotides are TGTGCCAGCAGCAAATCCCAGGACACTGAAGCTTTCTTT. It translates to CASSKSQDTEAFF.

The chain carries TRBV18 and TRBJ2-7; the D gene is possibly TRBD1 (6 bases). CDR3 length equals 14 residues. Per germline, CDR1 KGHSH and CDR2 LQKENI. V was pared by 4 bases and J by 3 bases, with 13 bases between. The CDR3 region has the DNA TGTGCCAGCTCACGATCCGGGACAAACTACGAGCAGTACTTC. Translation: CASSRSGTNYEQYF.